The rows below give T cell receptor beta chains drawn from one sample of a study of radiation and T cells in renal cell carcinoma. Only in-frame clones appear in the TCRdb table, and some are missing; sequencing was by immunoSEQ multiplex PCR. Of some 75,000 clones in the sample, 82% were seen once. Specimen: blood, collected from a patient whose treatment included radiotherapy and nephrectomy. The receptors were gathered from a man aged 55-75 years with renal cell carcinoma. CDR3s include the opening cysteine and the closing phenylalanine or tryptophan. D genes are given only for firm matches. Expanded clones get a size class; other rows say once, few or many, or leave the size out.

TRBV30	TRBJ1-5	.	.	CAWNQRSDQPQHF	TGTGCCTGGAACCAGAGGTCAGATCAGCCCCAGCATTTT
TRBV5-1	TRBJ2-2	few	.	CASSGSQGPSGELFF	TGCGCCAGCAGCGGCTCGCAGGGACCAAGCGGGGAGCTGTTTTTT
TRBV27	TRBJ1-1	.	.	CASNPGRQNTEAFF	TGTGCCAGCAACCCGGGCAGGCAAAACACTGAAGCTTTCTTT
TRBV6-1	TRBJ2-7	.	.	CASSGSGLYEQYF	TGTGCCAGCAGTGGGAGCGGGCTCTACGAGCAGTACTTC
TRBV2	TRBJ1-3	.	TRBD1	CASSLQGGRIFSGNTIYF	TGTGCCAGCAGCTTACAGGGGGGACGCATCTTCTCTGGAAACACCATATATTTT
TRBV19	TRBJ2-3	.	.	CASSIERTDTQYF	TGTGCCAGTAGTATTGAGAGAACAGATACGCAGTATTTT
TRBV19	TRBJ2-5	few	TRBD1	CAADSGQGGSLQETQYF	TGTGCCGCTGATTCGGGACAGGGGGGGTCCCTTCAAGAGACCCAGTACTTC
TRBV12-5	TRBJ2-5	.	TRBD1	CASGFSTGGRETQYF	TGTGCTAGTGGTTTCTCGACAGGGGGCCGAGAGACCCAGTACTTC
TRBV6-6	TRBJ1-6	.	.	CASSYNEYNSPLHF	TGTGCCAGCAGTTATAACGAGTATAATTCACCCCTCCACTTT
TRBV2	TRBJ2-5	.	TRBD2	CATSGLAVQETQYF	TGTGCCACCAGTGGACTAGCGGTACAAGAGACCCAGTACTTC
TRBV29-1	TRBJ2-5	.	.	CSSGGSRGETQYF	TGCAGCAGTGGGGGTAGTAGAGGGGAGACCCAGTACTTC
TRBV6-6	TRBJ2-1	.	TRBD2	CASSLNQREWGNEQFF	TGTGCCAGCAGTCTTAATCAGCGGGAGTGGGGCAATGAGCAGTTCTTC
TRBV7-2	TRBJ2-7	.	TRBD2	CASSWGLVNYEQYF	TGTGCCAGCAGCTGGGGACTAGTAAACTACGAGCAGTACTTC
TRBV28	TRBJ1-4	.	.	CASSFSGGREKLFF	TGTGCCAGCAGTTTTTCGGGTGGTCGTGAAAAACTGTTTTTT
TRBV2	TRBJ1-4	.	.	CASSVGGARTNEKLFF	TGTGCCAGCAGTGTCGGGGGGGCGCGCACTAATGAAAAACTGTTTTTT
TRBV25-1	TRBJ2-3	once	.	CASSGALGDTDTQYF	TGTGCCAGCAGTGGGGCCCTCGGAGACACAGATACGCAGTATTTT
TRBV20-1	TRBJ2-5	.	.	CGGQFQETQYF	TGCGGTGGACAGTTCCAAGAGACCCAGTACTTC
TRBV6-5	TRBJ1-1	once	TRBD1	CASSRDSGGGTEAFF	TGTGCCAGCAGCCGAGACTCAGGGGGGGGCACTGAAGCTTTCTTT
TRBV2	TRBJ2-7	.	.	CASGSGTGRGEQYF	TGTGCCAGCGGCTCCGGGACCGGTCGGGGCGAGCAGTACTTC
TRBV28	TRBJ2-7	.	TRBD1	CASSSYDRAYEQYF	TGTGCCAGCAGTTCATACGACAGGGCCTACGAGCAGTACTTC
TRBV5-6	TRBJ2-7	once	TRBD2	CASSFSGRAWEQYF	TGTGCCAGCAGCTTCAGCGGGAGGGCGTGGGAGCAGTACTTC
TRBV27	TRBJ1-2	.	.	CASSSLRAPNWRGYTF	TGTGCCAGCAGTTCTTTAAGGGCCCCCAACTGGCGTGGCTACACCTTC
TRBV27	TRBJ1-5	.	TRBD1	CASSAGDRGAQPQHF	TGTGCCAGCAGTGCAGGGGACAGGGGCGCTCAGCCCCAGCATTTT
TRBV7-9	TRBJ2-1	few	.	CASQAVSSYNEQFF	TGTGCCAGTCAAGCGGTCAGCTCCTACAATGAGCAGTTCTTC
TRBV5-6	TRBJ2-1	.	.	CASSLVRSSYNEQFF	TGTGCCAGCAGCTTGGTTCGGAGCTCCTACAATGAGCAGTTCTTC
TRBV10-3	TRBJ2-3	.	.	CAISEKADTQYF	TGTGCCATCAGTGAAAAGGCAGATACGCAGTATTTT
TRBV7-2	TRBJ2-7	many	.	CASSLATSSYEQYF	TGTGCCAGCAGCTTAGCGACTAGCTCCTACGAGCAGTACTTC
TRBV28	TRBJ1-1	.	TRBD1	CASSFSDRVATEAFF	TGTGCCAGCAGTTTCTCGGACAGGGTGGCCACTGAAGCTTTCTTT
TRBV11-1	TRBJ2-1	once	TRBD2	CASRTSGRVYNEQFF	TGTGCCAGCAGAACTAGCGGGAGGGTCTACAATGAGCAGTTCTTC
TRBV7-2	TRBJ2-5	.	.	CASTTGGGGQETQYF	TGTGCCAGCACCACCGGAGGAGGGGGGCAAGAGACCCAGTACTTC
TRBV6-1	TRBJ1-1	.	.	CASSEEMSRSFF	TGTGCCAGCAGTGAAGAGATGAGCAGGAGTTTCTTT
TRBV29-1	TRBJ2-7	.	TRBD1	CSVGQGAYEQYF	TGCAGCGTTGGACAGGGGGCCTACGAGCAGTACTTC
TRBV28	TRBJ1-5	.	.	CASENRVLEPQHF	TGTGCCAGCGAAAACAGGGTGTTGGAGCCCCAGCATTTT
TRBV5-1	TRBJ2-7	.	.	CASSLGGRRYEQYF	TGCGCCAGCAGCTTGGGGGGGCGGAGATACGAGCAGTACTTC
TRBV5-6	TRBJ2-2	.	.	CASSLDSYTGELFF	TGTGCCAGCAGCTTGGACAGTTACACCGGGGAGCTGTTTTTT
TRBV13	TRBJ2-1	few	.	CASSLMLALGNEQFF	TGTGCCAGCAGCTTAATGCTGGCCTTGGGGAATGAGCAGTTCTTC
TRBV5-1	TRBJ1-4	.	.	CASSLGPTNEKLFF	TGCGCCAGCAGCTTGGGCCCAACTAATGAAAAACTGTTTTTT
TRBV15	TRBJ1-5	.	.	CATSRDGTRQWPQHF	TGTGCCACCAGCAGAGATGGGACCCGGCAATGGCCCCAGCATTTT
TRBV5-5	TRBJ2-3	.	TRBD1	CASSLRTGAGDTQYF	TGTGCCAGCAGCTTGAGGACAGGGGCTGGAGATACGCAGTATTTT
TRBV10-1	TRBJ1-5	few	.	CASSTGINQPQHF	TGCGCCAGCAGTACAGGGATCAATCAGCCCCAGCATTTT
TRBV7-9	TRBJ2-6	.	TRBD1	CASSLGTGPSGANVLTF	TGTGCCAGCAGCTTGGGGACAGGCCCCTCTGGGGCCAACGTCCTGACTTTC
TRBV28	TRBJ2-7	.	.	CASRRTTGWQYF	TGTGCCAGCAGGCGGACCACCGGCTGGCAGTACTTC
TRBV28	TRBJ1-5	.	.	CASSALASFNQPQHF	TGTGCCAGCAGTGCCTTGGCATCCTTCAATCAGCCCCAGCATTTT
TRBV4-1	TRBJ2-1	.	.	CASSLGVRPEQFF	TGCGCCAGCAGCCTCGGGGTTCGTCCTGAGCAGTTCTTC
TRBV7-9	TRBJ1-2	.	TRBD1	CASSWDRDGYTF	TGTGCCAGCAGCTGGGACAGAGATGGCTACACCTTC
TRBV4-2	TRBJ2-3	.	.	CASSQELWGPDTQYF	TGTGCCAGCAGCCAAGAACTCTGGGGGCCAGATACGCAGTATTTT
TRBV7-9	TRBJ2-7	.	.	CASKPIAEPYEQYF	TGTGCCAGCAAACCGATAGCGGAACCCTACGAGCAGTACTTC
TRBV4-3	TRBJ2-7	many	TRBD2	CASSRYHSLTSDEQYF	TGCGCCAGCAGCCGGTACCACTCTCTTACTAGCGACGAGCAGTACTTC
TRBV5-1	TRBJ2-1	.	TRBD2	CASSLLGLVGHNEQFF	TGCGCCAGCAGCTTACTGGGACTAGTGGGGCACAATGAGCAGTTCTTC
TRBV5-1	TRBJ2-5	.	TRBD1	CASSGDRGLLVETQYF	TGCGCCAGCAGCGGGGACAGGGGGCTATTAGTGGAGACCCAGTACTTC
TRBV11-2	TRBJ2-7	once	TRBD2	CASSLVYSGGESYEQYF	TGTGCCAGCAGCTTAGTGTATTCGGGAGGTGAATCCTACGAGCAGTACTTC
TRBV5-6	TRBJ1-3	once	.	CASSFGGDGNTIYF	TGTGCCAGCAGCTTTGGAGGGGACGGAAACACCATATATTTT
TRBV5-1	TRBJ2-1	.	.	CASSLEAGFQGNEQFF	TGCGCCAGCAGCTTGGAGGCAGGGTTCCAGGGGAATGAGCAGTTCTTC
TRBV19	TRBJ1-5	.	TRBD1	CASSKGTGGSGNQPQHF	TGTGCCAGTAGTAAAGGGACAGGGGGATCGGGAAATCAGCCCCAGCATTTT
TRBV5-6	TRBJ2-3	.	.	CASSLGGGLQDTQYF	TGTGCCAGCAGCTTGGGTGGGGGGCTTCAAGATACGCAGTATTTT
TRBV7-3	TRBJ2-1	.	TRBD2	CASSLLAGVGREQFF	TGTGCCAGCAGCTTGCTAGCGGGAGTGGGTAGGGAGCAGTTCTTC
TRBV29-1	TRBJ2-2	.	TRBD1	CSVVGQGGAGELFF	TGCAGCGTTGTGGGACAGGGTGGGGCCGGGGAGCTGTTTTTT
TRBV21-1	TRBJ2-5	.	.	CASKLAKETQYF	TGTGCCAGCAAACTAGCTAAAGAGACCCAGTACTTC
TRBV7-9	TRBJ2-7	.	TRBD1	CASSLFGTGSHLEQYF	TGTGCCAGCAGCTTGTTCGGGACAGGATCTCACCTCGAGCAGTACTTC